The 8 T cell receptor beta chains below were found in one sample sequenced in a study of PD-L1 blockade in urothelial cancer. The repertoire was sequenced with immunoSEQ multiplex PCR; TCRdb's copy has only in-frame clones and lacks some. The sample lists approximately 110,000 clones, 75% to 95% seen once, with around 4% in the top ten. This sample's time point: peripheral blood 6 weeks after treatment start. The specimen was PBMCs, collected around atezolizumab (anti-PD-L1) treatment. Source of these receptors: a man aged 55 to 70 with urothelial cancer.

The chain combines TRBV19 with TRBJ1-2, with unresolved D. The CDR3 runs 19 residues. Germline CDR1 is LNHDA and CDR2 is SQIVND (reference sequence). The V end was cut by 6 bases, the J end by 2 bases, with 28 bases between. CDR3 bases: TGTGCCAGTAGAAGGCTGACGGGGAATACCCGCCAATGGAACTATGGCTACACCTTC. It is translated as CASRRLTGNTRQWNYGYTF.

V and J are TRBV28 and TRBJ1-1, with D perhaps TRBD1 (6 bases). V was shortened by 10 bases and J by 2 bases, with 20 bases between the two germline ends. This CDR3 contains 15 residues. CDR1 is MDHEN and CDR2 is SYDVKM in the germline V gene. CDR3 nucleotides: TGTGCCATCTTACCACACAGGGCATTTAACACTGAAGCTTTCTTT. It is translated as CAILPHRAFNTEAFF.

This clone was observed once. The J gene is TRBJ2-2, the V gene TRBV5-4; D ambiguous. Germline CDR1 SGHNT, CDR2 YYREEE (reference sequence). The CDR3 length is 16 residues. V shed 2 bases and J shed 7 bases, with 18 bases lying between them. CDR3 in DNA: TGTGCCAGCAGCTTCCAATCGTCCCTCTTGCGCGGGGAGCTGTTTTTT. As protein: CASSFQSSLLRGELFF.

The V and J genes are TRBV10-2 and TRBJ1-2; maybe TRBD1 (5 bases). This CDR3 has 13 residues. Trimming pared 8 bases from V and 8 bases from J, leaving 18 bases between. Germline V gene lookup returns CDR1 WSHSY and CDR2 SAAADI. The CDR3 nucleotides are TGCGCCAGCGCGGATGGGGGGTCGAGAGGCTACACCTTC. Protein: CASADGGSRGYTF.

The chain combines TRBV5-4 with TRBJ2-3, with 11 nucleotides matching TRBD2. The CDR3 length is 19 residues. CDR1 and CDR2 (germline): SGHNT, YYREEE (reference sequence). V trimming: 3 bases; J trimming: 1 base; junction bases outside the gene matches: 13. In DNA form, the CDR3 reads TGTGCCAGCAGCTCAACTGACCTAGCGGGGGGAGCCGGCACAGATACGCAGTATTTT. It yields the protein CASSSTDLAGGAGTDTQYF.

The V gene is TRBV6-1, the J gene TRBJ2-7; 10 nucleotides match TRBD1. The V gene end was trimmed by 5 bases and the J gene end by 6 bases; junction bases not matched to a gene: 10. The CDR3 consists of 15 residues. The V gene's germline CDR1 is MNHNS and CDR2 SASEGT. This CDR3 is CASSTRQGAVFEQYF. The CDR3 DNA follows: TGTGCCAGCAGTACCCGACAGGGGGCAGTGTTCGAGCAGTACTTC.

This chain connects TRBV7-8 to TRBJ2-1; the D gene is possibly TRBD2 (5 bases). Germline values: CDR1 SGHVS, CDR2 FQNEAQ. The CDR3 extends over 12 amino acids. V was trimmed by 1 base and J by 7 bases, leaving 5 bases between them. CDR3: CASSLGENEQFF. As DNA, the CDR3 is TGTGCCAGCAGCTTAGGGGAGAATGAGCAGTTCTTC.

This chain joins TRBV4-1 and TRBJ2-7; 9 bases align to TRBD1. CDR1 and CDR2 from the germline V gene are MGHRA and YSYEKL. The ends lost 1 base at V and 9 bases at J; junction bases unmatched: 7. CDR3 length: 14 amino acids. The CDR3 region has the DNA TGCGCCAGCAGCCAAGGTGGGACAGGGCCCGGGCAGTACTTC. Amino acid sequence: CASSQGGTGPGQYF.